Listed below are T cell receptor beta chains from one sample, sequenced in a study of early T cells in non-severe SARS-CoV-2 infection. Using its own MiXCR run on the 5' RACE reads, TCRdb lists one record per CDR3 protein. The sample yields about 60,000 distinct CDR3 sequences, around 9.9% seen once. Sequenced: whole blood. The receptor source for this set is an adult who was a healthcare worker with PCR-confirmed SARS-CoV-2 infection or an uninfected control (not recorded which). CDR3s include the opening cysteine and the closing phenylalanine or tryptophan. D genes are given only for firm matches. Not every row has a clone size; where given, it reads once, few, many or a size class.

CASSVRGGQPQHF	TGTGCCAGCAGTGTGAGGGGAGGCCAGCCCCAGCATTTT	few	TRBJ1-5	.	TRBV2
CASSEEGNSPLHF	TGTGCCAGCAGTGAAGAAGGGAATTCACCCCTCCACTTT	.	TRBJ1-6	.	TRBV6-1
CASSLRDRKSSYNSPLHF	TGCGCCAGCAGCCTAAGGGACAGGAAAAGCTCCTATAATTCACCCCTCCACTTT	.	TRBJ1-6	TRBD1	TRBV5-1
CASSFGNPDETQYF	TGCGCCAGCAGCTTTGGTAACCCGGATGAGACCCAGTACTTC	many	TRBJ2-5	.	TRBV5-1
CASSDDRGLNLAFF	TGTGCCAGCAGCGATGACAGGGGCCTTAATTTAGCTTTCTTT	many	TRBJ1-1	TRBD1	TRBV7-2
CATSDDPGQGSYGYTF	TGTGCCACCAGTGATGATCCCGGACAGGGGAGCTATGGCTACACCTTC	.	TRBJ1-2	TRBD1	TRBV24-1
CASSPGYPGVRGYTF	TGTGCCAGCAGCCCCGGATACCCCGGAGTGCGTGGCTACACCTTC	few	TRBJ1-2	.	TRBV14
CASSQASYNEQFF	TGCGCCAGCAGCCAAGCCTCCTACAATGAGCAGTTCTTC	.	TRBJ2-1	.	TRBV4-1
CATSSDRVPYGYTF	TGTGCCACCAGCAGCGACAGGGTCCCCTATGGCTACACCTTC	many	TRBJ1-2	TRBD1	TRBV15
CASSLTGTTNTEAFF	TGTGCCAGCAGCTTAACAGGGACCACGAACACTGAAGCTTTCTTT	many	TRBJ1-1	.	TRBV7-3
CASSRRPSVNTGELFF	TGTGCCAGCAGCCGCCGGCCTAGCGTGAACACCGGGGAGCTGTTTTTT	.	TRBJ2-2	.	TRBV6-5
CASSVDQSQETQYF	TGTGCCAGCAGCGTAGACCAGAGCCAAGAGACCCAGTACTTC	few	TRBJ2-5	.	TRBV9
CASSLKPSNQPQHF	TGTGCCAGCAGCTTGAAACCTAGCAATCAGCCCCAGCATTTT	.	TRBJ1-5	.	TRBV5-5
CSARDTASGSSDTQYF	TGCAGTGCTAGAGATACGGCTAGCGGGTCCTCAGATACGCAGTATTTT	.	TRBJ2-3	TRBD2	TRBV20-1
CSVEGVNRAYGYTF	TGCAGCGTTGAAGGAGTGAACCGGGCCTATGGCTACACCTTC	many	TRBJ1-2	.	TRBV29-1
CATARGAAQDTQYF	TGTGCCACCGCCCGGGGGGCTGCACAAGATACGCAGTATTTT	.	TRBJ2-3	.	TRBV24-1
CASSRVNTEAFF	TGTGCCAGCAGTCGGGTGAACACTGAAGCTTTCTTT	.	TRBJ1-1	.	TRBV12-3/TRBV12-4
CASSEHKTGIVTEAFF	TGTGCCAGCAGTGAGCACAAGACAGGGATCGTGACTGAAGCTTTCTTT	few	TRBJ1-1	TRBD1	TRBV2
CASSLGVDGYTF	TGTGCCAGCAGCTTAGGTGTGGATGGCTACACCTTC	.	TRBJ1-2	.	TRBV7-8
CASSPVTGELFF	TGTGCCAGCAGCCCGGTCACCGGGGAGCTGTTTTTT	many	TRBJ2-2	.	TRBV3-1
CASTGTENTIYF	TGTGCCAGCACCGGGACAGAAAACACCATATATTTT	few	TRBJ1-3	TRBD1	TRBV12-3/TRBV12-4
CASSEKDRSNQPQHF	TGTGCCAGCAGTGAAAAGGATCGGAGCAATCAGCCCCAGCATTTT	few	TRBJ1-5	.	TRBV2
CASSLKGARETQYF	TGCGCCAGCAGCTTGAAGGGGGCCCGAGAGACCCAGTACTTC	many	TRBJ2-5	TRBD1	TRBV5-1
CASSAKTGGGTEAFF	TGTGCCAGCTCAGCGAAAACAGGGGGCGGAACTGAAGCTTTCTTT	few	TRBJ1-1	TRBD1	TRBV18
CASRQSGTTDTQYF	TGCGCCAGCAGGCAGAGCGGAACCACAGATACGCAGTATTTT	many	TRBJ2-3	.	TRBV5-1
CAWSLLSGTQYF	TGTGCCTGGAGTCTCCTGTCAGGGACCCAGTACTTC	few	TRBJ2-5	.	TRBV30
CASSLLADQETQYF	TGCGCCAGCAGCTTGCTTGCGGACCAAGAGACCCAGTACTTC	few	TRBJ2-5	.	TRBV5-1
CASSDGLNEQFF	TGCGCCAGCAGTGACGGGTTGAATGAGCAGTTCTTC	few	TRBJ2-1	.	TRBV10-1
CASSHHPGQVDNEQFF	TGCGCCAGCAGCCATCATCCGGGACAGGTGGACAATGAGCAGTTCTTC	.	TRBJ2-1	TRBD1	TRBV4-1
CASSVGVDRLYGYTF	TGTGCCAGCAGTGTTGGGGTTGACAGGCTCTATGGCTACACCTTC	few	TRBJ1-2	.	TRBV2
CASSLRRGGHLGDF	TGTGCCAGCAGCTTAAGGCGGGGGGGCCATTTAGGGGATTTT	.	TRBJ2-3	TRBD2	TRBV7-8
CASSYGLAEKTDTQYF	TGTGCCAGCAGTTACGGACTAGCAGAGAAGACAGATACGCAGTATTTT	few	TRBJ2-3	TRBD2	TRBV6-5
CASSWTVTNEKLFF	TGCGCCAGCAGCTGGACAGTAACTAATGAAAAACTGTTTTTT	.	TRBJ1-4	.	TRBV4-1
CASTGSSGNTIYF	TGTGCCAGCACCGGAAGCTCTGGAAACACCATATATTTT	.	TRBJ1-3	.	TRBV5-6
CASSQISGGPPTDTQYF	TGTGCCAGCAGTCAAATTAGCGGGGGACCCCCCACAGATACGCAGTATTTT	.	TRBJ2-3	TRBD2	TRBV6-5
CASSKFNRQGNEQFF	TGTGCCAGCAGCAAATTCAATCGACAGGGCAATGAGCAGTTCTTC	many	TRBJ2-1	TRBD1	TRBV7-2
CASSFLGGAGELFF	TGCGCCAGCAGCTTTCTCGGGGGAGCCGGGGAGCTGTTTTTT	few	TRBJ2-2	.	TRBV5-1
CASSFPGGYGYTF	TGCGCCAGCAGCTTCCCAGGGGGCTATGGCTACACCTTC	few	TRBJ1-2	TRBD1	TRBV5-1
CAWNVISADTQYF	TGTGCCTGGAATGTGATATCAGCTGATACGCAGTATTTT	.	TRBJ2-3	.	TRBV30
CASTQGAGDTQYF	TGTGCCAGCACCCAGGGAGCTGGAGATACGCAGTATTTT	few	TRBJ2-3	.	TRBV7-2
CASRYGGGGQFF	TGTGCCAGCAGATACGGCGGGGGAGGTCAGTTCTTC	many	TRBJ2-1	TRBD2	TRBV12-3/TRBV12-4
CSARDQWGSSYNEQFF	TGCAGTGCTAGAGATCAATGGGGAAGCTCCTACAATGAGCAGTTCTTC	many	TRBJ2-1	.	TRBV20-1
CASSPKGTAYGYTF	TGTGCCAGCAGCCCGAAAGGTACAGCATATGGCTACACCTTC	.	TRBJ1-2	.	TRBV12-3/TRBV12-4
CASSFSSGQGIGANVLTF	TGTGCCAGCAGTTTTTCTTCGGGACAGGGAATCGGGGCCAACGTCCTGACTTTC	many	TRBJ2-6	TRBD1	TRBV6-5
CASAGGGSSYNEQFF	TGTGCCAGCGCCGGGGGAGGGTCATCCTACAATGAGCAGTTCTTC	few	TRBJ2-1	TRBD2	TRBV12-3/TRBV12-4
CSASPPSARGGETQYF	TGCAGTGCTAGTCCCCCATCCGCTCGGGGGGGAGAGACCCAGTACTTC	few	TRBJ2-5	TRBD2	TRBV20-1
CASSPGTNEKLFF	TGTGCCAGCTCCCCGGGGACAAATGAAAAACTGTTTTTT	.	TRBJ1-4	.	TRBV3-1
CASSTGEGNQPQHF	TGTGCCAGCAGTACAGGGGAGGGCAATCAGCCCCAGCATTTT	.	TRBJ1-5	TRBD1	TRBV2
CACRGAGGFDSNQPQHF	TGTGCCTGCCGAGGAGCCGGAGGCTTTGATAGCAATCAGCCCCAGCATTTT	.	TRBJ1-5	.	TRBV30
CAWSGDSYGYTF	TGTGCCTGGAGTGGGGACAGCTATGGCTACACCTTC	few	TRBJ1-2	TRBD1	TRBV30
CSARDIDRPSTDTQYF	TGCAGTGCTAGAGATATCGACAGGCCGAGCACAGATACGCAGTATTTT	.	TRBJ2-3	.	TRBV20-1
CASSLSGRWYNEQFF	TGTGCCAGCAGCCTCTCAGGGAGGTGGTACAATGAGCAGTTCTTC	.	TRBJ2-1	.	TRBV12-3/TRBV12-4
CSARARARNTEAFF	TGCAGTGCTCGGGCGCGGGCGCGGAACACTGAAGCTTTCTTT	many	TRBJ1-1	.	TRBV20-1
CASSFSERYSPLHF	TGTGCCAGCAGCTTCTCTGAACGTTATTCACCCCTCCACTTT	few	TRBJ1-6	.	TRBV5-4